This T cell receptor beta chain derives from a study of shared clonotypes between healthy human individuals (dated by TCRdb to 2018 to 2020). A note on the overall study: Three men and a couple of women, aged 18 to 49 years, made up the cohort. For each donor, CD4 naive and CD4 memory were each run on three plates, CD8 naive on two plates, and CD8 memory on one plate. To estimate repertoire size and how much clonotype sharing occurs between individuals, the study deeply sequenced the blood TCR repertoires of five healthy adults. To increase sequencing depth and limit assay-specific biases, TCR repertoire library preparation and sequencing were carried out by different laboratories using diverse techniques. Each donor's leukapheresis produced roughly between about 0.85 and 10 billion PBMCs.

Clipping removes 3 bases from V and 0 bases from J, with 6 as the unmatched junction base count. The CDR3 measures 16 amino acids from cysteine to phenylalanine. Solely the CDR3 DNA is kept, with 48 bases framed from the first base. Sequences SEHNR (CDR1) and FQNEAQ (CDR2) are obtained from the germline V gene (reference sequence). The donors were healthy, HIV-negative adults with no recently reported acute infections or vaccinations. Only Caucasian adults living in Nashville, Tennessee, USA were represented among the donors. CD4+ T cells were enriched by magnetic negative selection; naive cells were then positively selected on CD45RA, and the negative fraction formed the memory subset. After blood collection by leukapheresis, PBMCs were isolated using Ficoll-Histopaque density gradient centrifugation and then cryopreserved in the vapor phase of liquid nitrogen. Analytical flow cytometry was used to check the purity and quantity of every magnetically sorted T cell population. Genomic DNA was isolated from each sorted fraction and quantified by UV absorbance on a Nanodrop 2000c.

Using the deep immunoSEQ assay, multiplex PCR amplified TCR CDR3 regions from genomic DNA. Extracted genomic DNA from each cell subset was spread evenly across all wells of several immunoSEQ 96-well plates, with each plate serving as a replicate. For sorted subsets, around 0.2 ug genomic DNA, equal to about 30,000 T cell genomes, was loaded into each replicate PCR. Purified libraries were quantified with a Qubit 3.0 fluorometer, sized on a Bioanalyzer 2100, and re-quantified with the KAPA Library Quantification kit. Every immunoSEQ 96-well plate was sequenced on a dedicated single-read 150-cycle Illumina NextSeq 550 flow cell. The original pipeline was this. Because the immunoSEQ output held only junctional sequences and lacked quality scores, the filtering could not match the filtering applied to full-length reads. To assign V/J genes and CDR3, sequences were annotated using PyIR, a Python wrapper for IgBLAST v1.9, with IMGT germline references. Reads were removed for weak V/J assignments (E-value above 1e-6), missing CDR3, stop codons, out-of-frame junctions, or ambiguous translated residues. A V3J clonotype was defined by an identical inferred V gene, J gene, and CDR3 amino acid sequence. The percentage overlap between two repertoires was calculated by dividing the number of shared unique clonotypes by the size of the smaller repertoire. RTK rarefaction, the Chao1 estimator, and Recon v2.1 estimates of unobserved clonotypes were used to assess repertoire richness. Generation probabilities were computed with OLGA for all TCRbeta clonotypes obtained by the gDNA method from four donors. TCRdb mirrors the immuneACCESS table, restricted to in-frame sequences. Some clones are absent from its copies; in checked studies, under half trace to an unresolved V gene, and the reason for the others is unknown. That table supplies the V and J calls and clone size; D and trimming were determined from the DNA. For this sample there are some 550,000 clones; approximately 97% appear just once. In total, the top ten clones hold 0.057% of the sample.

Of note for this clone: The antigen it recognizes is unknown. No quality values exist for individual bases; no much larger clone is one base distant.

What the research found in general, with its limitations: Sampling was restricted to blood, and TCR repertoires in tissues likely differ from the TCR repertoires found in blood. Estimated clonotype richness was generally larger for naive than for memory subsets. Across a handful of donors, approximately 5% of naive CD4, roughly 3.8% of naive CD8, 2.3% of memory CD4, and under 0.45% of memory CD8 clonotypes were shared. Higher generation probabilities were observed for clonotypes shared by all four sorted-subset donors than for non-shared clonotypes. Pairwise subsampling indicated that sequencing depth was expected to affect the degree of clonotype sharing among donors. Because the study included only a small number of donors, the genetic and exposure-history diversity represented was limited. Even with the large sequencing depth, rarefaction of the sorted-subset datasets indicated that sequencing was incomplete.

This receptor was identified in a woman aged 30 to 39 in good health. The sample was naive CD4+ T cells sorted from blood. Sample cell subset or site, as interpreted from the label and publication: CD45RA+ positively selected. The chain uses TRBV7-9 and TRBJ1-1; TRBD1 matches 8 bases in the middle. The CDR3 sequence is CASSLDRALMNTEAFF. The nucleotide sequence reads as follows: TGTGCCAGCAGCTTGGACAGGGCTCTAATGAACACTGAAGCTTTCTTT.